The 23 T cell receptor beta chains given below trace back to one sample, sequenced in a study of regulatory T cells in long-lasting Graves disease. Library construction for TCR beta used iRepertoire HTBI primers and Arm-PCR of CDR3 regions. A single record per CDR3 protein comes from TCRdb applying MiXCR to the multiplex PCR reads. There are around 430,000 distinct CDR3 sequences in the sample; under 25% occur only once, and under 15% lies in the top ten. The sample's time point: persistent/refractory GD, antithyroid drugs over 5 years with positive TRAb. The TCR library was made from RNA extracted from PBMCs. This material consisted of peripheral blood mononuclear cells (PBMCs), taken when the disease was refractory, from a patient treated with antithyroid drugs. All receptors derive from a female donor with Graves disease.

This clonotype was seen a few times. The J gene is TRBJ1-4, the V gene TRBV5-1; 8 bases are a match to TRBD1. Germline V gives CDR1 SGHRS, CDR2 YFSETQ. Trimming at V came to 4 bases and at J to 9 bases, leaving 11 bases not matched to a gene. There are 15 residues in the CDR3. CDR3 DNA: TGCGCCAGCAGCCCGGGACAGGACGGAATGAAAAAACTGTTTTTT. Translation: CASSPGQDGMKKLFF.

The chain has TRBV27 and TRBJ2-2, with 7 nucleotides matching TRBD1. The trim removed 4 bases at V and 5 bases at J, leaving 10 bases unmatched. Germline CDR1 MNHEY, CDR2 SMNVEV (reference sequence). The CDR3 has 16 amino acids. CDR3 protein: CASSSPARGSTGELFF. CDR3 DNA: TGTGCCAGCAGTTCTCCGGCCAGGGGGAGTACCGGGGAGCTGTTTTTT.

This clonotype showed up just a few times. The CDR3 spells CSVSRTGMGTEAFF. The CDR3 nucleotides read TGCAGCGTTTCCCGGACAGGGATGGGAACTGAAGCTTTCTTT. The chain recombines TRBV29-1 with TRBJ1-1; 8 bases align to TRBD1. V lost 5 bases to trimming and J lost 5 bases; unmatched junction nucleotides: 10. This CDR3 region has 14 residues. CDR1 is SQVTM and CDR2 is ANQGSEA in the germline V gene.

This clonotype was detected a few times. The gene calls are TRBV2 and TRBJ2-1; TRBD1 or TRBD2 may be the D gene (6 bases each). There are 14 residues in the CDR3. CDR1 and CDR2 from the germline V gene are SNHLY and FYNNEI. V gave up 7 bases and J gave up 3 bases, with 13 bases separating them. The CDR3 loop is CASNAGHDYNEQFF. The CDR3 DNA is TGTGCCAGCAACGCGGGACATGACTACAATGAGCAGTTCTTC.

This clonotype has just a few counts. J is TRBJ2-5 and V is TRBV20-1, with 9 bases that match TRBD2. J gave up 4 bases and V 2 bases, and 8 bases lay outside the gene matches. From germline, CDR1 is DFQATT and CDR2 SNEGSKA (reference sequence). CDR3 size: 15 residues. CDR3 nucleotide sequence: TGCAGTGCTAGAAATATGCGGCGGGGGGGAGAGACCCAGTACTTC. Encoded protein: CSARNMRRGGETQYF.

The CDR3 here is CASSYSVQGCEQYF. The CDR3 coding sequence is TGTGCCAGCAGTTACTCTGTCCAGGGTTGCGAGCAGTACTTC. The chain has TRBV6-2 or TRBV6-3 and TRBJ2-7; tentative D call: TRBD1 (5 bases). Trimming left V 0 bases short and J 6 bases short, with 12 bases between. Germline V gene data show CDR1 as MNHEY and CDR2 as SVGEGT. The CDR3 extends over 14 amino acids.

CDR3 nucleotides: TGTGCCTGGAGGTGGACCCCAACAGGAGAGACCCAGTACTTC. Residues: CAWRWTPTGETQYF. V and J are TRBV30 and TRBJ2-5; D is possibly TRBD1 (5 bases). The germline V and J ends were trimmed by 3 bases and 4 bases, with 15 bases remaining between them. The CDR3 has 14 amino acids. Germline-derived CDR1 and CDR2 are GTSNPN and SVGIG (reference sequence).

The J gene is TRBJ1-2, the V gene TRBV19; 7 bases are shared with TRBD1. Germline values: CDR1 LNHDA, CDR2 SQIVND (reference sequence). The CDR3 has 13 residues. V shed 3 bases and J 3 bases; nucleotides not matched to a gene: 1. The DNA for the CDR3 is TGTGCCAGTAGTATTCAGGGGGACTATGGCTACACCTTC. Protein sequence: CASSIQGDYGYTF.

This clonotype was seen more than once but under ten times. This chain joins TRBV30 and TRBJ1-6; weak D call: TRBD1 (5 bases). Germline assignment: CDR1 GTSNPN and CDR2 SVGIG (reference sequence). V was cut by 0 bases and J by 9 bases, with 12 bases left in between. The CDR3 totals 14 residues. DNA of the CDR3: TGTGCCTGGAGTGTTGGGGGGGATGGTTCACCCCTCCACTTT. Protein: CAWSVGGDGSPLHF.

Details on this clonotype: Compared with germline, one end of the junction differs, possibly owing to a read error. The rearrangement links TRBV6-1 to TRBJ1-5; 7 nucleotides agree with TRBD1. Looked up from germline, CDR1 is MNHNS and CDR2 is SASEGT. The CDR3 has 14 amino acids. CDR3 DNA: TGTGGCAGCCAACGGGACAGCGGCAATCAGCCCCAGCATTTT. Its protein is CGSQRDSGNQPQHF.

This clonotype was recorded many times. The chain has TRBV28 and TRBJ2-7; possibly TRBD1 for D (5 bases). The CDR3 spans 13 residues. V lost 2 bases to trimming and J lost 4 bases, with 9 bases between them. The germline gives CDR1 MDHEN, CDR2 SYDVKM. CDR3 coding DNA: TGTGCCAGCAGTTTACCACAGGTTTACGAGCAGTACTTC. Translating it yields CASSLPQVYEQYF.

This clonotype has a handful of counts. The J gene is TRBJ1-5, the V gene TRBV18; the match to TRBD1 covers 9 bases. The junction had 8 bases not matched to a gene; V was cut back by 4 bases and J by 7 bases. CDR1 is KGHSH and CDR2 is LQKENI in the germline V gene. CDR3 length equals 15 residues. CDR3 loop: CASSLGDRVGQPQHF. For the CDR3, the DNA is TGTGCCAGCTCACTAGGGGACAGGGTGGGACAGCCCCAGCATTTT.

This chain connects TRBV28 to TRBJ1-5; 7 bases match TRBD1. The J call is doubtful: the DNA matches TRBJ2-3 better. Per the germline V gene, CDR1 is MDHEN and CDR2 is SYDVKM. The CDR3 consists of 13 residues. The CDR3 region is CASTSDRARPQYF. DNA of the CDR3: TGTGCCAGCACTTCTGACAGGGCCCGTCCCCAGTATTTT.

The sample holds many counts of this clonotype. The V and J genes are TRBV7-2 and TRBJ2-7; 7 positions agree with TRBD2. Unmatched junction bases numbered 10, after V lost 5 bases and J lost 3 bases. Germline V gives CDR1 SGHTA, CDR2 FQGNSA. The CDR3 is 15 amino acids. CDR3 protein: CASSLAVGGGYEQYF. DNA of the CDR3: TGTGCCAGCAGCCTCGCAGTGGGGGGGGGCTACGAGCAGTACTTC.

The table lists this clonotype with many counts. The genes are TRBV20-1 and TRBJ2-7, with TRBD2 identical over 7 bases. Germline V lookup: CDR1 DFQATT, CDR2 SNEGSKA (reference sequence). V lost 4 bases and J lost 1; bases outside the gene matches: 7. The CDR3 sequence is 14 residues long. In nucleotides, the CDR3 is TGCAGTGCTACCCCGGGCGGGAGTTCCTACGAGCAGTACTTC. Its protein product is CSATPGGSSYEQYF.

A few counts support this clonotype. This chain uses TRBV5-6 with TRBJ1-6, with no clear D. This CDR3 is built from 16 residues. V was shortened by 3 bases and J by 9 bases, with 19 bases between the two germline ends. The germline gives CDR1 SGHDT, CDR2 YYEEEE. CDR3 in DNA: TGTGCCAGCAGCTCCCTTGACGGGAACCGTGGTTCACCCCTCCACTTT. Its protein product is CASSSLDGNRGSPLHF.

The chain is built from TRBV30 and TRBJ2-1, with a weak D call TRBD1 (6 bases). The CDR3 sequence is 13 residues long. V was cut by 1 base and J by 11 bases, with 15 bases left in between. Germline assignment: CDR1 GTSNPN and CDR2 SVGIG (reference sequence). The CDR3 DNA sequence: TGTGCCTGGAGTGCAGACAGGTTGGTTAAGCAGTTCTTC. This encodes CAWSADRLVKQFF.

This clonotype was seen repeatedly, ten times or more. The J gene is TRBJ2-7, the V gene TRBV2; TRBD2 matches at 11 bases. The trim removed 6 bases at V and 6 bases at J, leaving 13 bases unmatched. Germline CDR1 is SNHLY and CDR2 is FYNNEI. This CDR3 is 16 amino acids long. CDR3 nucleotides: TGTGCCAGCAGAGAACTAGCGGGGGCCACTCCGCGCGAGCAGTACTTC. It encodes CASRELAGATPREQYF. Full variable domain (missing parts from reference TRBV2 and TRBJ2-7): EPEVTQTPSHQVTQMGQEVILRCVPISNHLYFYWYRQILGQKVEFLVSFYNNEISEKSEIFDDQFSVERPDGSNFTLKIRSTKLEDSAMYFCASRELAGATPREQYFGPGTRLTVT.

V usage is TRBV19 and J usage is TRBJ1-1; D is possibly TRBD1 (6 bases). Looked up from germline, CDR1 is LNHDA and CDR2 is SQIVND (reference sequence). Trimming left V 2 bases short and J 12 bases short, with 25 bases between. This CDR3 has 16 amino acids. The CDR3 protein is CASSILGWSEEGGTFF. In DNA, the CDR3 is TGTGCCAGTAGTATATTGGGATGGTCGGAGGAAGGGGGGACTTTCTTT.

This clonotype has ten or more counts. A read error may account for a junction end that differs from germline. J is TRBJ2-7 and V is TRBV6-1, with D possibly being TRBD2 (5 bases). The CDR3 contains 13 residues. CDR1 MNHNS and CDR2 SASEGT come from the germline V gene. The CDR3 here is CASREGYPGEQYF. The CDR3 region has the DNA TGTGCCAGCAGAGAAGGCTATCCGGGAGAGCAGTACTTC.

This clonotype was found a few times. For the CDR3, the DNA is TGTGCCTCGAAAACCGTGACAGGATATGGCTACACCTTC. Translation: CASKTVTGYGYTF. V is TRBV30 and J is TRBJ1-2, with D tentatively TRBD1 (6 bases). Germline V gene lookup returns CDR1 GTSNPN and CDR2 SVGIG (reference sequence). This CDR3 spans 13 amino acids. Trimming left V 7 bases short and J 5 bases short, with 17 bases between.

This chain uses TRBV30 with TRBJ1-2, with a possible D match to TRBD1 (5 bases). V lost 5 bases, J lost 4 bases, and 11 bases lay in between. This CDR3 contains 12 residues. The V gene's germline CDR1 is GTSNPN and CDR2 SVGIG (reference sequence). As DNA, the CDR3 is TGTGCCTGGTCCCGGGACGGCTATGGCTACACCTTC. It is translated as CAWSRDGYGYTF.

This rearrangement joins TRBV28 to TRBJ1-1; D may be TRBD1 (5 bases). Per the germline V gene, CDR1 is MDHEN and CDR2 is SYDVKM. The CDR3 sequence is 15 residues long. V lost 3 bases, J lost 5 bases, and 16 bases lay in between. In nucleotides, the CDR3 is TGTGCCAGCAGTTTTTTCGGGGCCCTGCGGACTGAAGCTTTCTTT. It translates to CASSFFGALRTEAFF.